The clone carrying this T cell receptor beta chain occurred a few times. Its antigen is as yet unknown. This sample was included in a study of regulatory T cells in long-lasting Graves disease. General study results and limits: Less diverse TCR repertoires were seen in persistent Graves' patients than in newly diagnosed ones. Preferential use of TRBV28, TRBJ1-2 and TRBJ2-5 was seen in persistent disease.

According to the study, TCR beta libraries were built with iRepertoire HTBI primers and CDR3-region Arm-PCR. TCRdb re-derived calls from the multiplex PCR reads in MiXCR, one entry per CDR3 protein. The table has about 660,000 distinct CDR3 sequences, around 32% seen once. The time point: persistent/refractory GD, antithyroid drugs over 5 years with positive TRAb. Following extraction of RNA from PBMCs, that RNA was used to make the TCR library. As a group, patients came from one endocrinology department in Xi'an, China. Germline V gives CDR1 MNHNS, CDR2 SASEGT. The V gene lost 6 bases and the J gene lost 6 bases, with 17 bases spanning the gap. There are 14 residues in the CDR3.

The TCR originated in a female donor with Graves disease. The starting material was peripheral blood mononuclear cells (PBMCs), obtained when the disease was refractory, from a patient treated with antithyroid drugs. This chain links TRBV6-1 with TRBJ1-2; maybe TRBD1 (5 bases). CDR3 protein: CASSHVGTDHGYTF. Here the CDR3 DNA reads TGTGCCAGCAGCCACGTCGGGACGGACCATGGCTACACCTTC.